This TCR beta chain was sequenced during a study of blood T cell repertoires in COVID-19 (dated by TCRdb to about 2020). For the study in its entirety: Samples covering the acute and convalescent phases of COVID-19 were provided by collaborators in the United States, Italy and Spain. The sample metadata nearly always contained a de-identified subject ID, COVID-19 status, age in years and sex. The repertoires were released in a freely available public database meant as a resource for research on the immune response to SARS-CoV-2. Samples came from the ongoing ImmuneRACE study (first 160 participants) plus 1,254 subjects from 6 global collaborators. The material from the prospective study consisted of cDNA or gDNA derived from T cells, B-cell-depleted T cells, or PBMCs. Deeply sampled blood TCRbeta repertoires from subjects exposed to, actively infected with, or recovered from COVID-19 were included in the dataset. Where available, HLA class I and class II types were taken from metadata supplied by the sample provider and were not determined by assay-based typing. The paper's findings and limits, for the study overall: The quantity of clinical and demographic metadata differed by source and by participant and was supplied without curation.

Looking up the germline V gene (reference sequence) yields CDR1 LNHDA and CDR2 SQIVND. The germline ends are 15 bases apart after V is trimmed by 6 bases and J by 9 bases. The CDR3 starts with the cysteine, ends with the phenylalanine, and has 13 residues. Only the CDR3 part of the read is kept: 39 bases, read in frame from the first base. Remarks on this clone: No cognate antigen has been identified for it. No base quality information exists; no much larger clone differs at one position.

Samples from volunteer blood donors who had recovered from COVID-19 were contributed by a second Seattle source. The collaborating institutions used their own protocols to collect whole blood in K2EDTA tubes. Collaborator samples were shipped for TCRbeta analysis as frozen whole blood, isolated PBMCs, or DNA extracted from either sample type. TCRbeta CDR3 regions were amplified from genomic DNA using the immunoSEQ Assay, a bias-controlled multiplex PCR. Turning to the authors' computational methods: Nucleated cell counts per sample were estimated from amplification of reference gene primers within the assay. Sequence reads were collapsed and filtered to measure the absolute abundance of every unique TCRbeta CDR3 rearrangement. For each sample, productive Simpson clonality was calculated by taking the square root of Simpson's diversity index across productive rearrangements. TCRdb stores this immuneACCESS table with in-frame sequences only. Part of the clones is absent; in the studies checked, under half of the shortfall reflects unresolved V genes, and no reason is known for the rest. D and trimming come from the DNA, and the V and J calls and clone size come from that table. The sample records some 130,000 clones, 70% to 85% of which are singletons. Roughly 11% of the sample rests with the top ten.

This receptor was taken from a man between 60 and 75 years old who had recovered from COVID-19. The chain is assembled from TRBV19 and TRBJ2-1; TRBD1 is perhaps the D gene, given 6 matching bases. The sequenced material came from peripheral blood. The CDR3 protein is CASSSTGRGEQFF. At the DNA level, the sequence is TGTGCCAGTAGCTCGACAGGTCGGGGTGAGCAGTTCTTC.